Each of the 5 T cell receptor beta chains below was sequenced from the same sample in a study of T cells in Graves' hyperthyroidism and ophthalmopathy (dated 2019 in TCRdb). Libraries were built with multiplex PCR. The sequencing machine was an Illumina HiSeq 2000. The TCR beta CDR3 regions were amplified from the RNA transcripts. For the first round of RT-PCR on the TCR CDR3, the HTBI primer set was used together with the Qiagen OneStep RT-PCR kit. TCRdb reprocessed the public reads (quality trimming at Q25 with fastp, clone calling with MiXCR) and kept in-frame beta chains. All rows with the same CDR3 protein become a single entry with the most common DNA and genes. For this sample there are around 300,000 distinct CDR3 sequences; approximately 18% appear just once. The top ten clonotypes cover about two fifths of the sample. Source material: blood. Receptors originate from a man between 50 and 59 years old with Graves' ophthalmopathy.

The chain employs TRBV7-9 and TRBJ2-7; D is unclear. The CDR3 is 12 amino acids. Germline CDR1 is SEHNR and CDR2 is FQNEAQ (reference sequence). Deletions cut 8 bases from V and 1 base from J, with 9 bases between. Here the CDR3 DNA reads TGTGCCAGCTCACGGGCTTCCTACGAGCAGTACTTC. It specifies CASSRASYEQYF.

This clonotype has a count of ten or more. V gene TRBV29-1 combines with J gene TRBJ2-3; 10 bases line up with TRBD2. V was pared by 6 bases and J by 3 bases, with 9 bases of the junction left unmatched. Germline V gives CDR1 SQVTM, CDR2 ANQGSEA. This CDR3 spans 15 amino acids. The CDR3 loop is CSVTATSGYTDTQYF. The CDR3 coding sequence is TGCAGCGTGACCGCGACTAGCGGGTATACAGATACGCAGTATTTT.

Only a few counts were recorded for this clonotype. This chain connects TRBV5-1 to TRBJ2-1, with D possibly being TRBD2 (6 bases). The germline CDR1 and CDR2 sequences are SGHRS and YFSETQ. The CDR3 spans 16 residues. Trimming stripped 2 bases from V and 0 bases from J, with 12 bases between. The CDR3 sequence: CASSLGGIASYNEQFF. In DNA form, the CDR3 reads TGCGCCAGCAGCTTAGGCGGGATCGCCTCCTACAATGAGCAGTTCTTC.

This clonotype was recorded many times. The genes are TRBV6-1 and TRBJ1-1, with D maybe TRBD1 (6 bases). The CDR3 covers 13 residues. V dropped 5 bases and J dropped 4 bases, with 11 bases sitting between them. Germline V gene sequence: CDR1 MNHNS, CDR2 SASEGT. The CDR3 DNA sequence: TGTGCCAGCAGTTATGGAGGGGGCACTGAAGCTTTCTTT. Translated, it gives CASSYGGGTEAFF.

This clonotype has ten or more counts. The gene calls are TRBV28 and TRBJ2-4; 9 nucleotides line up with TRBD1. In germline, CDR1 is MDHEN, CDR2 SYDVKM. The V gene end was trimmed by 2 bases and the J gene end by 0 bases; junction bases not matched to a gene: 8. The CDR3 is made up of 18 amino acids. The CDR3 loop is CASSLTGTGPRAKNIQYF. The CDR3 nucleotides are TGTGCCAGCAGTTTAACCGGGACAGGGCCTAGAGCCAAAAACATTCAGTACTTC. Complete variable domain (other parts from reference TRBV28 and TRBJ2-4): DVKVTQSSRYLVKRTGEKVFLECVQDMDHENMFWYRQDPGLGLRLIYFSYDVKMKEKGDIPEGYSVSREKKERFSLILESASTNQTSMYLCASSLTGTGPRAKNIQYFGAGTRLSVL.